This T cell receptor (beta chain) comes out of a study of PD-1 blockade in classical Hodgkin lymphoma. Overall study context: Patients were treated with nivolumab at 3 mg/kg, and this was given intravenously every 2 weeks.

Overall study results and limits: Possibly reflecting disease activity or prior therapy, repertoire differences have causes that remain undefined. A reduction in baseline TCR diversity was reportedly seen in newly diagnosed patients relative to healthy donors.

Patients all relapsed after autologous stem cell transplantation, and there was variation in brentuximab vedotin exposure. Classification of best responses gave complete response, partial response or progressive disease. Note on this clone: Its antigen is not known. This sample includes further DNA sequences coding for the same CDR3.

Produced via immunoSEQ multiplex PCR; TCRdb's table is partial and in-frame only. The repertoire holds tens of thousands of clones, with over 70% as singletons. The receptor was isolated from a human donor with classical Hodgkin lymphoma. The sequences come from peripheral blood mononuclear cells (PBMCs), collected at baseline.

The CDR3 bases are TGTGCCAGCAGCTCAACAGGGAACTATGGCTACACCTTC. Translation gives CASSSTGNYGYTF. J is TRBJ1-2 and V is TRBV7-9, with a tentative D call TRBD1 (6 bases). This CDR3 has 13 residues. Between the trimmed V and J ends, which lost 4 bases and 2 bases, there was a span of 8 bases. CDR1 is SEHNR and CDR2 is FQNEAQ in the germline V gene (reference sequence).